Below are 25 T cell receptor beta chains sequenced from a single sample in a study of OX40 agonist ivuxolimab in advanced cancers. The protocol was immunoSEQ multiplex PCR, while the TCRdb copy is restricted to in-frame clones and leaves out a portion. The table lists 69,000 or so clones, around 89% of them singletons, with about 0.6% in the top ten. The sequences come from CD4+ or CD8+ T cells sorted from blood, collected in a trial of the OX40 agonist ivuxolimab. These receptor sequences come from an adult with an advanced solid tumor such as melanoma, head and neck, liver or kidney cancer.

The rearrangement joins TRBV19 to TRBJ2-1, with 9 bases identical to TRBD2. Germline trimming cut 1 base from V and 6 bases from J; bases unmatched to any gene: 4. The CDR3 sequence is 15 residues long. Looked up from germline, CDR1 is LNHDA and CDR2 is SQIVND (reference sequence). The CDR3 loop is CASSIGAGGPNEQFF. CDR3 coding DNA: TGTGCCAGTAGTATAGGGGCGGGGGGGCCCAATGAGCAGTTCTTC. Combining the CDR3 with reference TRBV19 and TRBJ2-1 gives the whole variable domain DGGITQSPKYLFRKEGQNVTLSCEQNLNHDAMYWYRQDPGQGLRLIYYSQIVNDFQKGDIAEGYSVSREKKESFPLTVTSAQKNPTAFYLCASSIGAGGPNEQFFGPGTRLTVL.

The gene calls are TRBV4-2 and TRBJ1-1, with 7 bases lining up with TRBD1. This CDR3 is built from 14 residues. Per germline, CDR1 LGHNA and CDR2 YNFKEQ. V lost 4 bases to trimming and J lost 5 bases; unmatched junction nucleotides: 7. CDR3 residues: CASSLGQQGTEAFF. The CDR3 region has the DNA TGTGCCAGCAGCCTGGGACAGCAAGGGACTGAAGCTTTCTTT.

The CDR3 sequence: CASSKLPYGELFF. CDR3 DNA sequence: TGTGCCAGCAGTAAGCTACCCTACGGGGAGCTGTTTTTT. The chain joins TRBV2 to TRBJ2-2; no clear D. Trimming shortened V by 5 bases and J by 7 bases, and 11 bases separated the two germline ends. CDR1 and CDR2 from the germline V gene are SNHLY and FYNNEI. The CDR3 contains 13 residues.

The chain carries TRBV2 and TRBJ2-1; no reliable D call. The V end was cut by 6 bases, the J end by 5 bases, with 5 bases between. The CDR3 is 11 amino acids. Germline V gene lookup returns CDR1 SNHLY and CDR2 FYNNEI. Written as DNA, the CDR3 is TGTGCCAGCAGCTACAACAATGAGCAGTTCTTC. This codes for CASSYNNEQFF. Complete variable domain (other parts from reference TRBV2 and TRBJ2-1): EPEVTQTPSHQVTQMGQEVILRCVPISNHLYFYWYRQILGQKVEFLVSFYNNEISEKSEIFDDQFSVERPDGSNFTLKIRSTKLEDSAMYFCASSYNNEQFFGPGTRLTVL.

J is TRBJ1-1 and V is TRBV7-2; no clear D. The CDR3 consists of 11 residues. Deletions cut 6 bases from V and 2 bases from J, with 4 bases between. The V gene's germline CDR1 is SGHTA and CDR2 FQGNSA. CDR3 in amino acids: CASRPNTEAFF. In DNA form, the CDR3 reads TGTGCCAGCAGGCCAAACACTGAAGCTTTCTTT.

The chain links TRBV19 to TRBJ1-1; 10 bases match TRBD1. V gave up 6 bases and J gave up 0 bases; unmatched junction bases: 1. CDR1 LNHDA and CDR2 SQIVND come from the germline V gene (reference sequence). The CDR3 spans 14 residues. CDR3 sequence reads: CASRDRGVNTEAFF. DNA for the CDR3: TGTGCCAGTAGGGACAGGGGGGTGAACACTGAAGCTTTCTTT.

J is TRBJ1-6 and V is TRBV18; 10 bases align to TRBD1. CDR1 KGHSH and CDR2 LQKENI come from the germline V gene. The length of the CDR3 is 17 residues. V lost 5 bases to trimming and J lost 7 bases; unmatched junction nucleotides: 11. CDR3 sequence reads: CASSTYAGTGVNSPLHF. The CDR3 DNA is TGTGCCAGCTCAACTTACGCCGGGACAGGGGTAAATTCACCCCTCCACTTT.

This rearrangement joins TRBV7-6 to TRBJ1-6; the D is unclear. Germline loops: CDR1 SGHVS, CDR2 FNYEAQ. This CDR3 comprises 14 residues. V lost 3 bases, J lost 8 bases, and 11 bases lay in between. DNA for the CDR3: TGTGCCAGCAGCTTGACGGGGTGGGATTCACCCCTCCACTTT. This encodes CASSLTGWDSPLHF.

The chain combines TRBV7-8 with TRBJ2-2; unclear D gene. This CDR3 contains 13 residues. V lost 6 bases and J 1 base, leaving 6 bases between the germline ends. Germline V gene sequence: CDR1 SGHVS, CDR2 FQNEAQ. CDR3: CASRLGNTGELFF. The CDR3 DNA reads as TGTGCCAGCAGACTGGGGAACACCGGGGAGCTGTTTTTT.

Note on this clone: This CDR3 is also generated by other DNA sequences in the sample. The J gene is TRBJ1-2, the V gene TRBV7-8; D gene unclear. CDR1 is SGHVS and CDR2 is FQNEAQ in the germline V gene. Trimming took off 0 bases at V and 4 bases at J, with 9 bases between the two ends. CDR3 length equals 14 residues. The CDR3 here is CASSLAPGSYGYTF. In DNA, the CDR3 is TGTGCCAGCAGCTTAGCCCCCGGCAGCTATGGCTACACCTTC.

This rearrangement joins TRBV9 to TRBJ2-1; 9 bases agree with TRBD1. The germline V gene has CDR1 SGDLS and CDR2 YYNGEE. This CDR3 contains 15 residues. V lost 4 bases, J lost 8 bases, and 10 bases stayed unmatched. The CDR3 here is CASSLGGQGRDEQFF. The CDR3 bases are TGTGCCAGCAGCCTAGGAGGACAGGGGAGGGATGAGCAGTTCTTC.

The chain combines TRBV2 with TRBJ2-3; D is unresolved. Trimming removed 2 bases from V and 4 bases from J, with 4 bases in between. Germline V gene lookup returns CDR1 SNHLY and CDR2 FYNNEI. This CDR3 is 12 amino acids long. CDR3 protein: CASSERPDTQYF. CDR3 sequence (DNA): TGTGCCAGCAGTGAAAGACCAGATACGCAGTATTTT.

This chain connects TRBV5-4 to TRBJ2-1, with 11 bases aligning to TRBD1. Trimming removed 7 bases from V and 4 bases from J; junction bases left unmatched: 4. Per the germline V gene, CDR1 is SGHNT and CDR2 is YYREEE (reference sequence). The CDR3 totals 14 residues. CDR3 sequence reads: CASGGQGGYNEQFF. DNA of the CDR3: TGTGCCAGCGGGGGACAGGGGGGATACAATGAGCAGTTCTTC.

The chain carries TRBV28 and TRBJ2-7, with D perhaps matching TRBD1 (5 bases). The CDR3 runs 13 residues. With 3 bases removed from V and 3 bases from J, the gap between germline ends came to 9 bases. Germline V lookup: CDR1 MDHEN, CDR2 SYDVKM. The CDR3 DNA is TGTGCCAGCAGTTTGTCAGGGCTCTACGAGCAGTACTTC. It specifies CASSLSGLYEQYF.

CDR3 sequence reads: CASSPRTGDTQYF. CDR3 DNA: TGTGCCAGTAGTCCAAGGACTGGAGATACGCAGTATTTT. The V gene is TRBV19, the J gene TRBJ2-3; the D gene is possibly TRBD2 (5 bases). Germline values: CDR1 LNHDA, CDR2 SQIVND (reference sequence). The ends were cut back, 5 bases at V and 5 bases at J, with 11 bases in the middle. The CDR3 length is 13 residues.

The J gene is TRBJ2-7, the V gene TRBV5-6; D is possibly TRBD2 (5 bases). The ends were cut back, 7 bases at V and 2 bases at J, with 10 bases in the middle. Germline CDR1 reads SGHDT; CDR2 reads YYEEEE. The CDR3 is 12 residues long. CDR3 amino acids: CASGWETYEQYF. The DNA of the CDR3 is TGTGCCAGCGGCTGGGAGACCTACGAGCAGTACTTC.

The chain uses TRBV28 and TRBJ1-2; unclear D gene. V lost 7 bases and J 6 bases, leaving 12 bases between the germline ends. The CDR3 runs 12 residues. Germline lookup yields CDR1 MDHEN and CDR2 SYDVKM. The CDR3, as DNA: TGTGCCAGCAACGTACACGGGGATGGCTACACCTTC. As protein: CASNVHGDGYTF.

This clone has only a few counts. The chain is built from TRBV2 and TRBJ2-2; unclear D gene. From germline, CDR1 is SNHLY and CDR2 FYNNEI. V lost 1 base and J lost 2, with 5 bases in between. The CDR3 covers 14 residues. The chain's CDR3 is CASSEVLNTGELFF. CDR3 nucleotide sequence: TGTGCCAGCAGTGAAGTACTTAACACCGGGGAGCTGTTTTTT.

In this sample, this clone turned up a few times. The rearrangement joins TRBV2 to TRBJ1-1; possibly TRBD1 for D (5 bases). Germline V gene data show CDR1 as SNHLY and CDR2 as FYNNEI. This CDR3 has 13 amino acids. Trimming cost V 8 bases and J 5 bases, with 15 bases left between them. The CDR3, as DNA: TGTGCCAGCCTCCTGGGACTCTTTACTGAAGCTTTCTTT. Encoded protein: CASLLGLFTEAFF.

This chain joins TRBV6-5 and TRBJ1-6, with D unclear. Germline V gene data show CDR1 as MNHEY and CDR2 as SVGAGI. This CDR3 is 15 amino acids long. V was pared by 6 bases and J by 7 bases, with 16 bases between. The CDR3 DNA follows: TGTGCCAGCAGCCCCGAGGGTAGCGACAATTCACCCCTCCACTTT. Its translation: CASSPEGSDNSPLHF.

Remarks on this clone: Other DNA sequences in this specimen translate into the identical CDR3. The V gene is TRBV19, the J gene TRBJ2-5; 7 nucleotides line up with TRBD2. Losses at the gene ends were 3 bases for V and 1 base for J; bases not matched to a gene: 2. The CDR3 is made up of 14 amino acids. Looked up from germline, CDR1 is LNHDA and CDR2 is SQIVND (reference sequence). Written as DNA, the CDR3 is TGTGCCAGTAGTATTGGGGGGGGCCAAGAGACCCAGTACTTC. It specifies CASSIGGGQETQYF.

This chain uses TRBV29-1 with TRBJ2-7; 11 bases fit TRBD2. The CDR3 has 14 residues. The germline CDR1 and CDR2 sequences are SQVTM and ANQGSEA. V was clipped by 6 bases and J by 3 bases; unmatched bases: 7. The CDR3, as DNA: TGCAGCGTCTACGGACTAGCGGGTGGCTACGAGCAGTACTTC. It translates to CSVYGLAGGYEQYF.

The rearrangement joins TRBV5-6 to TRBJ1-2; a possible D gene is TRBD1 (5 bases). This CDR3 has 14 residues. Trimming shortened V by 0 bases and J by 1 base, and 7 bases separated the two germline ends. Germline CDR1 and CDR2: SGHDT and YYEEEE. The CDR3 loop is CASSLVDSNYGYTF. The CDR3 nucleotides read TGTGCCAGCAGCTTGGTAGACAGTAACTATGGCTACACCTTC.

The gene calls are TRBV6-1 and TRBJ1-1; D possibly corresponds to TRBD1 (5 bases). CDR1 and CDR2 (germline): MNHNS, SASEGT. CDR3 length: 14 residues. Trimming cost V 7 bases and J 5 bases, with 17 bases left between them. In nucleotides, the CDR3 is TGTGCCAGCACTTCACGGGGGTGGGGGACTGAAGCTTTCTTT. This encodes CASTSRGWGTEAFF.

The V call is TRBV10-3, the J call TRBJ1-2; unclear D gene. Germline CDR1 reads ENHRY; CDR2 reads SYGVKD. Trimming took 4 bases from V and 4 from J, leaving 10 bases between them. There are 13 residues in the CDR3. CDR3 DNA: TGTGCCATCAGTGCCGGGGTAGGCTATGGCTACACCTTC. It yields the protein CAISAGVGYGYTF.